This TCR beta chain derives from a study of blood T cells in healthy people across ages. It was with a sample-barcoded 5' primer and a J-beta primer mix that a second PCR of roughly 7 to 11 cycles was run. Every cDNA molecule carried a tag from a template-switch adaptor bearing 12 random nucleotides. TCRdb used MiXCR to reprocess the 5' RACE reads, holding one entry per CDR3 protein. Counted here are around 650,000 distinct CDR3 sequences, 32% occurring once; the ten biggest clones make up roughly 14%. In its sample, this clonotype was seen many times. The CDR3 sequence is 14 residues long. Germline CDR1 reads SGHTS; CDR2 reads YDEGEE. The V and J ends lost 4 bases and 9 bases, in that order; junction bases with no gene match: 6.

The chain links TRBV5-8 to TRBJ1-6; 8 bases are a match to TRBD1. The sample consisted of blood. The sequence was obtained from a woman aged 80 or older in good health. CDR3 sequence: CASSPGTGRSPLHF. The CDR3 DNA is TGTGCCAGCAGCCCCGGGACAGGTCGTTCACCCCTCCACTTT. Full variable domain (missing parts from reference TRBV5-8 and TRBJ1-6): EAGVTQSPTHLIKTRGQQATLRCSPISGHTSVYWYQQALGLGLQFLLWYDEGEERNRGNFPPRFSGRQFPNYSSELNVNALELEDSALYLCASSPGTGRSPLHFGNGTRLTVT.